A selection of T cell receptor beta chains follows, all from one sample in a study of blood T cell repertoires in COVID-19. Produced via immunoSEQ multiplex PCR; TCRdb's table is partial and in-frame only. This repertoire shows fewer than 150,000 clones, 75% to 85% found once; its top ten account for 15% to 25%. The sequenced material came from peripheral blood. The origin of the receptors is a man aged 80 or over with acute or convalescent COVID-19. Each CDR3 is given with its conserved first and last residue. A D gene is named only where the DNA matches it firmly. For some rows the clone size is stated as once, few or many, or as a class when expanded; others skip it.

D: -; size: -; J: TRBJ2-7; V: TRBV5-1; CDR3: CASSLGQRSYEQYF; DNA: TGCGCCAGCAGCTTGGGACAGAGGTCCTACGAGCAGTACTTC
D: -; size: -; J: TRBJ2-3; V: TRBV30; CDR3: CAWSVSLRGTDTQYF; DNA: TGTGCCTGGAGTGTATCCCTCCGCGGTACAGATACGCAGTATTTT
D: -; size: many; J: TRBJ2-7; V: TRBV14; CDR3: CASSQDLGRVEQYF; DNA: TGTGCCAGCAGCCAAGATCTGGGGAGAGTCGAGCAGTACTTC
D: -; size: few; J: TRBJ1-1; V: TRBV28; CDR3: CASSLRLTEAFF; DNA: TGTGCCAGCAGTTTAAGACTGACTGAAGCTTTCTTT
D: TRBD2; size: -; J: TRBJ2-1; V: TRBV5-4; CDR3: CASSSSAGGRLGEQFF; DNA: TGTGCCAGCAGCTCATCAGCGGGGGGGCGGTTGGGTGAGCAGTTCTTC
D: TRBD1; size: -; J: TRBJ1-6; V: TRBV6-1; CDR3: CASSEQGAAGSPLHF; DNA: TGTGCCAGCAGTGAGCAGGGGGCTGCGGGTTCACCCCTCCACTTT
D: -; size: -; J: TRBJ1-1; V: TRBV3-1/TRBV3-2; CDR3: CASSQQGSNTEAFF; DNA: TGTGCCAGCAGCCAACAGGGGTCGAACACTGAAGCTTTCTTT
D: -; size: many; J: TRBJ1-2; V: TRBV7-2; CDR3: CASSIGTTNYGYTF; DNA: TGTGCCAGCAGCATTGGGACAACTAACTATGGCTACACCTTC
D: TRBD1; size: -; J: TRBJ1-6; V: TRBV7-2; CDR3: CASSARTGMSSPLHF; DNA: TGTGCCAGCAGCGCCCGGACAGGGATGAGTTCACCCCTCCACTTT
D: TRBD2; size: -; J: TRBJ2-7; V: TRBV19; CDR3: CASSVGLAVSYEQYF; DNA: TGTGCCAGTAGTGTGGGACTAGCGGTCTCCTACGAGCAGTACTTC
D: TRBD2; size: -; J: TRBJ2-1; V: TRBV10-2; CDR3: CASSERASGGIYNEQFF; DNA: TGCGCCAGCAGTGAGAGGGCTAGCGGGGGGATATACAATGAGCAGTTCTTC
D: TRBD2; size: few; J: TRBJ2-1; V: TRBV7-9; CDR3: CASSFETSGGNEQFF; DNA: TGTGCCAGCAGCTTCGAGACTAGCGGGGGTAATGAGCAGTTCTTC
D: TRBD1; size: -; J: TRBJ1-5; V: TRBV15; CDR3: CATSRRIDRVSNQPQHF; DNA: TGTGCCACCAGCAGACGAATCGACAGGGTAAGCAATCAGCCCCAGCATTTT
D: -; size: -; J: TRBJ1-1; V: TRBV5-6; CDR3: CASSLVVGKGVTEAFF; DNA: TGTGCCAGCAGCTTGGTCGTCGGTAAGGGAGTAACTGAAGCTTTCTTT
D: -; size: once; J: TRBJ1-5; V: TRBV7-2; CDR3: CASSFTGSNQPQHF; DNA: TGTGCCAGCAGCTTTACCGGTAGCAATCAGCCCCAGCATTTT
D: -; size: -; J: TRBJ1-2; V: TRBV6-1; CDR3: CASSEGGSHGYTF; DNA: TGTGCCAGCAGTGAAGGAGGATCTCATGGCTACACCTTC
D: -; size: few; J: TRBJ1-5; V: TRBV2; CDR3: CASSAWGGQPQHF; DNA: TGTGCCAGCAGTGCCTGGGGGGGTCAGCCCCAGCATTTT
D: TRBD2; size: few; J: TRBJ2-3; V: TRBV2; CDR3: CASSAGTSGGSDTQYF; DNA: TGTGCCAGCAGTGCCGGGACTAGCGGGGGGTCAGATACGCAGTATTTT
D: TRBD2; size: -; J: TRBJ2-5; V: TRBV2; CDR3: CARGTSGGETQYF; DNA: TGTGCCAGAGGGACTAGCGGGGGTGAGACCCAGTACTTC
D: -; size: -; J: TRBJ1-2; V: TRBV5-4; CDR3: CASSVQGIYGYTF; DNA: TGTGCCAGCAGCGTACAGGGAATATATGGCTACACCTTC
D: TRBD2; size: -; J: TRBJ2-1; V: TRBV7-8; CDR3: CASSWASGGNNNEQFF; DNA: TGTGCCAGCAGCTGGGCTAGCGGGGGAAACAACAATGAGCAGTTCTTC
D: -; size: once; J: TRBJ1-1; V: TRBV18; CDR3: CASSPQITEAFF; DNA: TGTGCCAGCTCACCTCAGATTACTGAAGCTTTCTTT
D: TRBD2; size: once; J: TRBJ2-2; V: TRBV27; CDR3: CASSLPLAGNVIGELFF; DNA: TGTGCCAGCAGTTTACCCCTAGCGGGGAATGTTATCGGGGAGCTGTTTTTT
D: TRBD2; size: -; J: TRBJ2-1; V: TRBV2; CDR3: CASRGLAGGFF; DNA: TGTGCCAGCAGGGGACTAGCGGGGGGGTTCTTC
D: -; size: once; J: TRBJ1-2; V: TRBV7-9; CDR3: CASSLGTAWYGYTF; DNA: TGTGCCAGCAGCTTAGGGACAGCTTGGTATGGCTACACCTTC
D: -; size: -; J: TRBJ1-1; V: TRBV4-1; CDR3: CASSQESGGEQAFF; DNA: TGCGCCAGCAGCCAAGAGAGCGGCGGTGAGCAAGCTTTCTTT
D: TRBD2; size: -; J: TRBJ2-1; V: TRBV7-8; CDR3: CASSSFGTSGGTYNEQFF; DNA: TGTGCCAGCAGCTCCTTTGGGACTAGCGGGGGGACATACAATGAGCAGTTCTTC
D: TRBD1; size: -; J: TRBJ2-7; V: TRBV2; CDR3: CASTAQGAGEQYF; DNA: TGTGCCAGCACTGCTCAGGGGGCTGGCGAGCAGTACTTC
D: TRBD1; size: once; J: TRBJ2-1; V: TRBV3-1/TRBV3-2; CDR3: CASSQRTGVISSGEQFF; DNA: TGTGCCAGCAGCCAAAGGACAGGGGTCATTAGTAGCGGTGAGCAGTTCTTC
D: TRBD1; size: -; J: TRBJ2-2; V: TRBV2; CDR3: CATRGQENTGELFF; DNA: TGTGCCACCAGGGGACAGGAGAACACCGGGGAGCTGTTTTTT
D: -; size: few; J: TRBJ2-1; V: TRBV6-5; CDR3: CASRLGGGVNEQFF; DNA: TGTGCCAGTCGGTTAGGGGGGGGTGTAAATGAGCAGTTCTTC
D: -; size: -; J: TRBJ2-5; V: TRBV27; CDR3: CASSLRLGGETQYF; DNA: TGTGCCAGCAGTTTGAGGCTGGGGGGAGAGACCCAGTACTTC
D: TRBD1; size: -; J: TRBJ2-1; V: TRBV27; CDR3: CASRSLEGTGVDEQFF; DNA: TGTGCCAGCCGATCCTTGGAGGGGACAGGGGTGGATGAGCAGTTCTTC
D: TRBD1; size: -; J: TRBJ2-7; V: TRBV6-5; CDR3: CASRTDRAYEQYF; DNA: TGTGCCAGCAGAACGGACAGGGCCTACGAGCAGTACTTC
D: TRBD2; size: -; J: TRBJ2-7; V: TRBV6-1; CDR3: CASSETSGGYEQYF; DNA: TGTGCCAGCAGTGAGACTAGCGGGGGCTACGAGCAGTACTTC
D: -; size: -; J: TRBJ2-5; V: TRBV2; CDR3: CASSPKETQYF; DNA: TGTGCCAGCAGTCCTAAAGAGACCCAGTACTTC
D: -; size: few; J: TRBJ2-7; V: TRBV11-3; CDR3: CASSPGRGAYYEQYF; DNA: TGTGCCAGCAGCCCCGGACGTGGGGCGTACTACGAGCAGTACTTC
D: -; size: once; J: TRBJ1-5; V: TRBV19; CDR3: CASSAHRDQPQHF; DNA: TGTGCCAGTAGTGCCCACAGGGATCAGCCCCAGCATTTT
D: TRBD1; size: -; J: TRBJ1-2; V: TRBV6-1; CDR3: CASSEAGTAYGYTF; DNA: TGTGCCAGCAGTGAAGCAGGGACAGCATATGGCTACACCTTC
D: -; size: -; J: TRBJ1-5; V: TRBV7-2; CDR3: CASSLSGAQPQHF; DNA: TGTGCCAGCAGCTTATCAGGGGCTCAGCCCCAGCATTTT
D: -; size: -; J: TRBJ1-2; V: TRBV6-5; CDR3: CASSLNGYTF; DNA: TGTGCCAGCAGTCTAAATGGCTACACCTTC
D: TRBD1; size: -; J: TRBJ2-7; V: TRBV6-5; CDR3: CASSYGPTGAAYEQYF; DNA: TGTGCCAGCAGTTACGGTCCGACAGGGGCCGCCTACGAGCAGTACTTC
D: -; size: -; J: TRBJ1-2; V: TRBV9; CDR3: CASSVDGGSNYGYTF; DNA: TGTGCCAGCAGCGTAGATGGAGGATCTAACTATGGCTACACCTTC
D: -; size: -; J: TRBJ2-1; V: TRBV11-3; CDR3: CASSLGGWNEQFF; DNA: TGTGCCAGCAGCTTGGGGGGTTGGAATGAGCAGTTCTTC
D: -; size: -; J: TRBJ2-2; V: TRBV19; CDR3: CASRSHDTGELFF; DNA: TGTGCCAGTAGAAGCCATGACACCGGGGAGCTGTTTTTT
D: -; size: -; J: TRBJ2-5; V: TRBV5-1; CDR3: CASSLVPGSLETQYF; DNA: TGCGCCAGCAGCTTGGTACCAGGGTCTTTGGAGACCCAGTACTTC
D: -; size: -; J: TRBJ2-7; V: TRBV3-1/TRBV3-2; CDR3: CASSPSSYEQYF; DNA: TGTGCCAGCAGCCCCAGCTCCTACGAGCAGTACTTC
D: -; size: -; J: TRBJ1-5; V: TRBV5-3; CDR3: CARSLLLGDNQPQHF; DNA: TGTGCCAGAAGCTTATTGCTAGGGGACAATCAGCCCCAGCATTTT
D: -; size: -; J: TRBJ2-1; V: TRBV11-2; CDR3: CASSLGLVGGQFF; DNA: TGTGCCAGCAGCTTAGGGTTGGTGGGGGGGCAGTTCTTC
D: TRBD1; size: few; J: TRBJ1-1; V: TRBV20-1; CDR3: CSASLTGVVVMNTEAFF; DNA: TGCAGTGCTAGTCTTACAGGGGTTGTTGTAATGAACACTGAAGCTTTCTTT
D: -; size: -; J: TRBJ2-2; V: TRBV9; CDR3: CASSVVLTGELFF; DNA: TGTGCCAGCAGCGTAGTTCTCACCGGGGAGCTGTTTTTT
D: -; size: -; J: TRBJ1-2; V: TRBV19; CDR3: CASSITGDYGYTF; DNA: TGTGCCAGTAGTATCACGGGAGACTATGGCTACACCTTC
D: TRBD1; size: -; J: TRBJ1-2; V: TRBV5-1; CDR3: CASSSTGGGYTF; DNA: TGCGCCAGCAGCTCAACAGGGGGTGGCTACACCTTC
D: TRBD1; size: -; J: TRBJ1-2; V: TRBV5-6; CDR3: CASSLTETGVGGYTF; DNA: TGTGCCAGCAGCTTGACGGAGACAGGGGTCGGGGGCTACACCTTC
D: -; size: few; J: TRBJ1-2; V: TRBV6-1; CDR3: CASSDAGTTAHGYTF; DNA: TGTGCCAGCAGTGACGCCGGGACAACCGCTCATGGCTACACCTTC